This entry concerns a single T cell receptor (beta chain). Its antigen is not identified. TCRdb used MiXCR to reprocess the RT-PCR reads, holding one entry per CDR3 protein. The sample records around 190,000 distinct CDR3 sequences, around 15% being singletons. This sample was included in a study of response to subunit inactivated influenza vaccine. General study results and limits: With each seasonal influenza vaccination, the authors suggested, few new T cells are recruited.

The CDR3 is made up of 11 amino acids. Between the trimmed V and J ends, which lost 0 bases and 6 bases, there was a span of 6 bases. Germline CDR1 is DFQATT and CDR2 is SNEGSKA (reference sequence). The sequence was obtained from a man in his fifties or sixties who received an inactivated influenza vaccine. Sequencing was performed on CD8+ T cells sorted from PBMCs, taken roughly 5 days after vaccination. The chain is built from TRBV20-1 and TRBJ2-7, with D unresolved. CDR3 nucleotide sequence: TGCAGTGCTAGAGATTTTGGCGAGCAGTACTTC. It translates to CSARDFGEQYF.